A selection of T cell receptor beta chains follows, all from one sample in a study of early T cells in non-severe SARS-CoV-2 infection. TCRdb fed the 5' RACE reads into MiXCR, producing one record per CDR3 protein. The sample lists 40,000 to 55,000 distinct CDR3 sequences; roughly 9.8% were seen once. The sample taken for sequencing was whole blood. The origin of the receptors is an adult who was a healthcare worker with PCR-confirmed SARS-CoV-2 infection or an uninfected control (not recorded which). CDR3s leave out the opening cysteine and the closing phenylalanine or tryptophan. Clone size appears in some rows only: once, few, many, or a class for an expanded clone.

>many|TRBV2
ASTEDSLDEKLF
>many|TRBV29-1
SARRGTDTGELF
>many|TRBV5-1
ASSLDGRSGNTIY
>NA|TRBV6-6
ASSYIGSNQPQH
>many|TRBV7-8
ASSLKQGYTGELF
>NA|TRBV5-1
ASSSYPDTADTEAF
>many|TRBV28
ASSVQDFATDTQY
>many|TRBV6-9
ASSLPRTDQNTEAF
>NA|TRBV7-2
ASRDRGLGEKLF
>NA|TRBV6-5
ASSLVDREGLDGYT
>NA|TRBV7-9
ASSLEAGSSYEQY
>many|TRBV29-1
SVEANTEAF
>many|TRBV9
ASSGQGLGGELF
>NA|TRBV24-1
ATSDLRTGRETQY
>NA|TRBV3-1
ASSQDVNRYEQY
>few|TRBV20-1
SASGQQDTQY
>many|TRBV14
ASSQVGGSNTGELF
>many|TRBV11-2
ASSFRWDTIY
>many|TRBV7-6
ASSSRGREYNEQF
>many|TRBV24-1
ATSEYNEQF
>few|TRBV9
ASSVGGVSYEQY
>few|TRBV6-6
ASSRPENTNEQF
>medium-sized|TRBV28
ASSFTGQDQETQY
>many|TRBV6-2/TRBV6-3
ASSYNYELREAYEQY
>many|TRBV7-9
ASSFFAGRAYNEQF
>many|TRBV4-2
ASSQPPNTGELF
>NA|TRBV30
AWGTPGTATYEQY
>NA|TRBV11-2
ASSSSPGSAGDGYT
>NA|TRBV28
ASNGGSSDEQF
>many|TRBV20-1
SARIFSGREQF
>NA|TRBV20-1
SARDGASSGNTIY
>NA|TRBV11-1
ASNRYSGIGETQY
>many|TRBV5-4
ASSLSGGGIEETQY
>few|TRBV12-3/TRBV12-4
ASTLASGRNQPQH
>NA|TRBV11-2
ASSLPENTEAF
>NA|TRBV29-1
SVTIAGGDEQY
>many|TRBV20-1
SANKDGYEQY
>many|TRBV7-2
ASSLVAVPRVV
>many|TRBV7-9
ASSLAITRENPRGDTQY
>NA|TRBV6-5
AARESDGYT
>NA|TRBV29-1
SVVEQGSEQF